Sequencing of this TCR beta chain was carried out in a study of shared clonotypes between healthy human individuals. Study summary: Researchers assigned three CD4 naive, three CD4 memory, two CD8 naive and one CD8 memory plate to each donor.

The run depth of the assay was deep. Method: immunoSEQ multiplex PCR; TCRdb's copy keeps in-frame clones and lacks some. The sample has a few million clones, over 90% seen once. The CDR3 length is 16 residues. The germline gives CDR1 MGHRA, CDR2 YSYEKL. Unmatched junction bases numbered 14, after V lost 0 bases and J lost 10 bases. The receptor comes from a man between 18 and 35 years old in good health. Some clones in this sample may be carry-over from other donors' samples. The J gene is TRBJ1-1, the V gene TRBV4-1, with 7 bases lining up with TRBD1. Sequenced: naive CD4+ T cells from PBMCs. Subset meaning: CD45RA+ positively selected. CDR3 coding DNA: TGCGCCAGCAGCCAAGAAAGGACAGGCCCCCAATTCCTAGCTTTCTTT. Translating gives CASSQERTGPQFLAFF.